The text below deals with one T cell receptor (beta chain). This sample stems from a study of blood T cell repertoires in COVID-19. About the research overall: Samples came from the United States, Italy and Spain, spanning acute and convalescent COVID-19. From T cells, B-cell-depleted T cells, or PBMCs came the material, which was cDNA or gDNA.

Authors' processing steps: Quantification of nucleated cells was approximated via reference gene primer amplification. The repertoire was sequenced with immunoSEQ multiplex PCR; TCRdb's copy has only in-frame clones and lacks some. That table is the source of V, J and clone size, and D and trimming were worked out from the DNA. The sample shows 140,000 to 150,000 clones, 65% to 85% of them seen only once. V lost 4 bases to trimming and J lost 7 bases, with 7 bases between them. Germline values: CDR1 ENHRY, CDR2 SYGVKD. The CDR3 covers 12 residues. The origin of this receptor is a woman between 45 and 65 years old with acute or convalescent COVID-19. The chain uses TRBV10-3 and TRBJ1-4; perhaps TRBD1 as D (6 bases). The sequenced material came from peripheral blood. CDR3 in amino acids: CAISVQGEKLFF. CDR3 coding DNA: TGTGCCATCAGTGTACAGGGTGAAAAACTGTTTTTT.